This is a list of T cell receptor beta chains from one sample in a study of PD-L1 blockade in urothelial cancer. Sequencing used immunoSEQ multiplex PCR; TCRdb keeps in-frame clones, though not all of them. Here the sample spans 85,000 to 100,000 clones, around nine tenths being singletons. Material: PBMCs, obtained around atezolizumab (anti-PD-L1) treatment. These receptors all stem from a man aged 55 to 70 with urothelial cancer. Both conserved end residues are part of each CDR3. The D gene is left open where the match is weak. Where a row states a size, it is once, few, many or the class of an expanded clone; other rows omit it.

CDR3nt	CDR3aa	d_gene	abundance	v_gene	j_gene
TGCGCCAGCTTGAGCGAGGTAGGTGAGCAGTTCTTC	CASLSEVGEQFF	-	-	TRBV5-1	TRBJ2-1
TGCGCCAGCAGCTTGGGGACAGGGGCCTACGAGCAGTACTTC	CASSLGTGAYEQYF	TRBD1	-	TRBV5-1	TRBJ2-7
TGCGCCAGCAGCTTTCTAGCGGGGGGGGAGCAGTTCTTC	CASSFLAGGEQFF	TRBD2	-	TRBV5-1	TRBJ2-1
TGCGCCAGCAGCTTGACAGGGGGCTACGAGCAGTACTTC	CASSLTGGYEQYF	TRBD1	-	TRBV5-1	TRBJ2-7
TGCGCCAGCAGCTTGGTGGCTAGCGGGAGTTACGAGCAGTACTTC	CASSLVASGSYEQYF	TRBD2	-	TRBV5-1	TRBJ2-7
TGTGCCAGCAGTTGGACCGGGACATCTGGCCAGCCCCAGCATTTT	CASSWTGTSGQPQHF	-	few	TRBV27	TRBJ1-5
TGTGCCAGCCTATCTCCGGGACAGGGGGCTGTAGAGCAGTACTTC	CASLSPGQGAVEQYF	TRBD1	-	TRBV27	TRBJ2-7
TGTGCCAGCAGGACCGGGGGAGCGGGAGGGACAGATACGCAGTATTTT	CASRTGGAGGTDTQYF	TRBD2	-	TRBV2	TRBJ2-3
TGTGCCAGCAGCTTAGTAGCCCCTGGCGGGGGCGCAGATACGCAGTATTTT	CASSLVAPGGGADTQYF	-	-	TRBV7-2	TRBJ2-3
TGTGCCAGCAGCACGGGACAGGGTCTGGCCGAGCAGTACTTC	CASSTGQGLAEQYF	TRBD1	once	TRBV5-4	TRBJ2-7
TGTGCCAGCAGCTTATCGCAGGGGGCAGATACGCAGTATTTT	CASSLSQGADTQYF	TRBD1	few	TRBV5-4	TRBJ2-3
TGTGCCAGCAGCAAAGCGCCGGGACTAGCGGGCGTAGAGAGATTCTACGAGCAGTACTTC	CASSKAPGLAGVERFYEQYF	-	-	TRBV21-1	TRBJ2-7
TGTGCCAGTAGTATAGGTTTCAGGGCAACTAATGAAAAACTGTTTTTT	CASSIGFRATNEKLFF	-	-	TRBV19	TRBJ1-4
TGTGCCAGCAGCCCCCTGCCCGGACAGGGGGCCAATCAGCCCCAGCATTTT	CASSPLPGQGANQPQHF	TRBD1	once	TRBV4-2	TRBJ1-5
TGCGCCAGCAGCTTACTAGCGGGAGGGGATACCCAGTACTTC	CASSLLAGGDTQYF	TRBD2	-	TRBV5-1	TRBJ2-5
TGTGCCAGCTCACCACGGGACACCATCTTCGAAGGCTACACCTTC	CASSPRDTIFEGYTF	-	-	TRBV18	TRBJ1-2
TGTGCCAGCAGCTGGACAGGCACAGATACGCAGTATTTT	CASSWTGTDTQYF	-	-	TRBV5-4	TRBJ2-3
TGCGCCAGCAGCTCCCGGGGGGGCGCTGACTATGAGCAGTTCTTC	CASSSRGGADYEQFF	TRBD2	-	TRBV5-1	TRBJ2-1
TGTGCCACCAGCGGGGGACAGGGGGCCTACGAGCAGTACTTC	CATSGGQGAYEQYF	TRBD1	-	TRBV15	TRBJ2-7
TGTGCCAGCAGCTTCGGACAGGGGGCAAGTAATTCACCCCTCCACTTT	CASSFGQGASNSPLHF	TRBD1	-	TRBV28	TRBJ1-6
TGTGCCAGTAGGGTAGCGGCTAGCGGGAGCTCCTACAATGAGCAGTTCTTC	CASRVAASGSSYNEQFF	TRBD2	-	TRBV19	TRBJ2-1
TGTGCCAGCAGCCAAGCCGCGGGGGTCTCGGGAGAGACCCAGTACTTC	CASSQAAGVSGETQYF	TRBD2	-	TRBV14	TRBJ2-5
TGTGCCATCACGGGACAGTCGAACACTGAAGCTTTCTTT	CAITGQSNTEAFF	TRBD1	-	TRBV10-3	TRBJ1-1
TGCGCCAGCAGCTTGGCAGGGGCCAACACTGAAGCTTTCTTT	CASSLAGANTEAFF	-	-	TRBV5-1	TRBJ1-1
TGTGCCAGCAGCTTCATCCACGAGCAGTACTTC	CASSFIHEQYF	-	-	TRBV5-6	TRBJ2-7
TGTGCCAGCAGCTCCCTCGGCTCGGGACTAGCAATAGGTGAGCAGTTCTTC	CASSSLGSGLAIGEQFF	TRBD2	-	TRBV7-3	TRBJ2-1
TGCACCAGCAGCCCCGCGGAGAGACCCGGGACAGGTGACGACAATGAGCAGTTCTTC	CTSSPAERPGTGDDNEQFF	-	-	TRBV1	TRBJ2-1
TGTGCCAGCAATCCAGGTCTCCCAAACACCATATATTTT	CASNPGLPNTIYF	-	-	TRBV25-1	TRBJ1-3
TGTGCCAGCAGCCCCGCGGGACTAGCGCTCTACAATGAGCAGTTCTTC	CASSPAGLALYNEQFF	TRBD2	-	TRBV7-8	TRBJ2-1
TGTGCCAGCAGCTTGGGGGGGACTAGCGGGGGCGGAGAGACCCAGTACTTC	CASSLGGTSGGGETQYF	TRBD2	-	TRBV5-4	TRBJ2-5
TGTGCCAGCAGCCCAGGGACAGGGGGCCGGTACAATGAGCAGTTCTTC	CASSPGTGGRYNEQFF	TRBD1	-	TRBV7-2	TRBJ2-1
TGTGCCAGCAATGAGTCCCCAGGGACGGGGGGGGTTTACGAGCAGTACTTC	CASNESPGTGGVYEQYF	TRBD2	-	TRBV6-1	TRBJ2-7
TGTGCCAGCAAGGGACAGCCCACAGATACGCAGTATTTT	CASKGQPTDTQYF	TRBD1	-	TRBV27	TRBJ2-3
TGCGCCAGCAGTCCCCGGGACAGGGCCCTTCGAGATGGCTACACCTTC	CASSPRDRALRDGYTF	TRBD1	-	TRBV23-1	TRBJ1-2
TGCGCCAGCAGCACCTATAGCACAGATACGCAGTATTTT	CASSTYSTDTQYF	-	-	TRBV5-1	TRBJ2-3